The 10 T cell receptor beta chains below come from one sample, sequenced in a study of T cells in narcolepsy. Profiled with immunoSEQ multiplex PCR; TCRdb holds only in-frame clones, not every one. The data contain tens of thousands of clones, 88% of them seen just once; the ten biggest clones take up under 1.5%. Sequences were obtained from CD45RA- memory CD4+ T cells from PBMCs. All receptors come from a human donor with narcolepsy.

This clone was observed a single time. The chain recombines TRBV15 with TRBJ2-5; the D gene is possibly TRBD2 (6 bases). CDR1 LNHNV and CDR2 YYDKDF come from the germline V gene (reference sequence). V was trimmed by 5 bases and J by 5 bases, leaving 6 bases between them. This CDR3 region has 11 residues. This chain's CDR3 is CATSREETQYF. The CDR3 nucleotides read TGTGCCACCAGCCGGGAGGAGACCCAGTACTTC. The full variable domain, completed using reference TRBV15 and TRBJ2-5, is DAMVIQNPRYQVTQFGKPVTLSCSQTLNHNVMYWYQQKSSQAPKLLFHYYDKDFNNEADTPDNFQSRRPNTSFCFLDIRSPGLGDTAMYLCATSREETQYFGPGTRLLVL.

The chain has TRBV5-6 and TRBJ2-6; D unclear. Germline assignment: CDR1 SGHDT and CDR2 YYEEEE. The CDR3 is made up of 13 amino acids. The ends were cut back, 0 bases at V and 3 bases at J, with 1 base in the middle. DNA of the CDR3: TGTGCCAGCAGCTTGGATGGGGCCAACGTCCTGACTTTC. It is translated as CASSLDGANVLTF.

The chain couples TRBV30 to TRBJ1-4; 9 nucleotides align to TRBD1. The V gene end was trimmed by 5 bases and the J gene end by 6 bases; junction bases not matched to a gene: 4. In germline, CDR1 is GTSNPN, CDR2 SVGIG (reference sequence). The CDR3 runs to 13 residues. CDR3 coding DNA: TGTGCCTGGGAACAGGGGGCGCATGAAAAACTGTTTTTT. This sequence encodes CAWEQGAHEKLFF.

The V call is TRBV6-5, the J call TRBJ1-1, with 9 bases identical to TRBD1. V lost 0 bases to trimming and J lost 5 bases; unmatched junction nucleotides: 1. CDR3 length: 14 residues. Germline V gene sequence: CDR1 MNHEY, CDR2 SVGAGI. CDR3 loop: CASSYSGQGTEAFF. The CDR3 bases are TGTGCCAGCAGTTACTCGGGACAGGGTACTGAAGCTTTCTTT.

V usage is TRBV19 and J usage is TRBJ2-2; possibly TRBD1 for D (6 bases). The CDR3 is 13 amino acids. Germline CDR1 is LNHDA and CDR2 is SQIVND (reference sequence). The V end lost 3 bases, the J end lost 6 bases, and 8 bases lay between the germline ends. CDR3 sequence: CASSIQGPGELFF. The CDR3, as DNA: TGTGCCAGTAGTATTCAGGGGCCCGGGGAGCTGTTTTTT.

This rearrangement joins TRBV7-2 to TRBJ2-2; D ambiguous. CDR1 and CDR2 from the germline V gene are SGHTA and FQGNSA. The CDR3 has 13 residues. V lost 5 bases and J lost 8, with 12 bases in between. CDR3 residues: CASSTDVAGELFF. CDR3 nucleotide sequence: TGTGCCAGCAGCACCGACGTTGCGGGGGAGCTGTTTTTT. Full variable domain (rest looked up from reference TRBV7-2 and TRBJ2-2): GAGVSQSPSNKVTEKGKDVELRCDPISGHTALYWYRQSLGQGLEFLIYFQGNSAPDKSGLPSDRFSAERTGGSVSTLTIQRTQQEDSAVYLCASSTDVAGELFFGEGSRLTVL.

The chain carries TRBV9 and TRBJ2-2; tentatively, D is TRBD2 (6 bases). Trimming cost V 2 bases and J 6 bases, with 8 bases left between them. Germline V gives CDR1 SGDLS, CDR2 YYNGEE. The CDR3 loop spans 13 amino acids. This chain's CDR3 is CASSVWGAGELFF. The CDR3 DNA reads as TGTGCCAGCAGCGTCTGGGGGGCCGGGGAGCTGTTTTTT.

This chain links TRBV6-5 with TRBJ2-7; 9 bases are shared with TRBD2. The CDR3 loop spans 13 amino acids. V was clipped by 5 bases and J by 6 bases; unmatched bases: 5. The germline V gene encodes CDR1 MNHEY and CDR2 SVGAGI. CDR3 residues: CASSPGLATEQYF. CDR3 DNA: TGTGCCAGCAGTCCCGGACTAGCGACCGAGCAGTACTTC.

The genes are TRBV9 and TRBJ2-3; D might be TRBD2 (6 bases). Germline assignment: CDR1 SGDLS and CDR2 YYNGEE. Trimming took off 7 bases at V and 4 bases at J, with 7 bases between the two ends. The CDR3 covers 11 residues. CDR3 region: CASGDSDTQYF. The CDR3 nucleotides are TGTGCCAGCGGGGACTCAGATACGCAGTATTTT. Drawing the rest from reference TRBV9 and TRBJ2-3, the complete variable domain is DSGVTQTPKHLITATGQRVTLRCSPRSGDLSVYWYQQSLDQGLQFLIQYYNGEERAKGNILERFSAQQFPDLHSELNLSSLELGDSALYFCASGDSDTQYFGPGTRLTVL.

This sequence joins TRBV19 and TRBJ2-7; maybe TRBD2 (5 bases). The V gene lost 5 bases and the J gene lost 5 bases, with 13 bases spanning the gap. The germline V gene encodes CDR1 LNHDA and CDR2 SQIVND (reference sequence). The CDR3 runs 13 residues. In DNA form, the CDR3 reads TGTGCCAGTAGTTTCGGGTCCGGGGACGAGCAGTACTTC. As protein: CASSFGSGDEQYF.